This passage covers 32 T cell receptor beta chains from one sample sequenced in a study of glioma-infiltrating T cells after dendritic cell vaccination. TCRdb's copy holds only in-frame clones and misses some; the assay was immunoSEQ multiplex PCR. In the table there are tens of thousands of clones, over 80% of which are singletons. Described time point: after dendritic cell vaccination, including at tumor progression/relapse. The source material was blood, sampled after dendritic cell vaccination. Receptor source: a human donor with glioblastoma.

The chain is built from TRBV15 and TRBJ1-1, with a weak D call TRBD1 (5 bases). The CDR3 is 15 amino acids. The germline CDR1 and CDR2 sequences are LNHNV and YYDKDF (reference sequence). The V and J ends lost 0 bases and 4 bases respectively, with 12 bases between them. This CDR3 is CATSRDRVGGTEAFF. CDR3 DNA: TGTGCCACCAGCAGAGATCGGGTGGGGGGCACTGAAGCTTTCTTT.

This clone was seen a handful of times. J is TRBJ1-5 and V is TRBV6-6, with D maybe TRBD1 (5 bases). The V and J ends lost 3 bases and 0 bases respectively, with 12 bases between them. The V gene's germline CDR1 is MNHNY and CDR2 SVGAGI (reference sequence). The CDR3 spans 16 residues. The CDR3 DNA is TGTGCCAGCAGTTATGGGGCTCAGGGTAGCAATCAGCCCCAGCATTTT. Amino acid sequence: CASSYGAQGSNQPQHF.

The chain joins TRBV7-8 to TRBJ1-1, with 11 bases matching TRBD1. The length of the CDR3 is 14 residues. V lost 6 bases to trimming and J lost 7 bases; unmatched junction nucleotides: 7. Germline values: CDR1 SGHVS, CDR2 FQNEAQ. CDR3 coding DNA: TGTGCCAGCAGGGCGGGACAGGGGGGGGGTGAAGCTTTCTTT. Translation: CASRAGQGGGEAFF. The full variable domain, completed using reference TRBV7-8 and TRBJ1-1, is GAGVSQSPRYKVAKRGQDVALRCDPISGHVSLFWYQQALGQGPEFLTYFQNEAQLDKSGLPSDRFFAERPEGSVSTLKIQRTQQEDSAVYLCASRAGQGGGEAFFGQGTRLTVV.

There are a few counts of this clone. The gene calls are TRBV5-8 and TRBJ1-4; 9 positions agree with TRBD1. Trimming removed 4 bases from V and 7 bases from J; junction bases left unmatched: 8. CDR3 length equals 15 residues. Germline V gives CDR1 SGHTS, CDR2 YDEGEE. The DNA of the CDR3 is TGTGCCAGCAGCCAAGGGACAGGGTTTGGTGAAAAACTGTTTTTT. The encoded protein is CASSQGTGFGEKLFF.

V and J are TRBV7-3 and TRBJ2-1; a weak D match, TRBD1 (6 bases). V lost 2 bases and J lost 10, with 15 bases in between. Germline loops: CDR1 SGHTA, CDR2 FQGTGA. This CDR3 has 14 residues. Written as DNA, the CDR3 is TGTGCCAGCAGCTTATTGGACAGCCGTTCCGAGCAGTTCTTC. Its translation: CASSLLDSRSEQFF.

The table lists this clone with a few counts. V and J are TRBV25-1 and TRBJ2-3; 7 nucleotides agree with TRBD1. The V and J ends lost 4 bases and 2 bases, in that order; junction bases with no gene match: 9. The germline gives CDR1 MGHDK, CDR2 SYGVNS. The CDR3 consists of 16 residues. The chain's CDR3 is CASSALRTGDTDTQYF. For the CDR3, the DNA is TGTGCCAGCAGTGCCCTTAGAACAGGGGACACAGATACGCAGTATTTT. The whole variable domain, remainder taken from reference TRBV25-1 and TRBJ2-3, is EADIYQTPRYLVIGTGKKITLECSQTMGHDKMYWYQQDPGMELHLIHYSYGVNSTEKGDLSSESTVSRIRTEHFPLTLESARPSHTSQYLCASSALRTGDTDTQYFGPGTRLTVL.

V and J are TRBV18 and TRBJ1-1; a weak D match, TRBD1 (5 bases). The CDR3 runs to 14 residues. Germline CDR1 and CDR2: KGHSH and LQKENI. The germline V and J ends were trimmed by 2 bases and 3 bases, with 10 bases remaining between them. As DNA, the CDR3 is TGTGCCAGCTCACCAAGGGGTCCGGACACTGAAGCTTTCTTT. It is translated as CASSPRGPDTEAFF.

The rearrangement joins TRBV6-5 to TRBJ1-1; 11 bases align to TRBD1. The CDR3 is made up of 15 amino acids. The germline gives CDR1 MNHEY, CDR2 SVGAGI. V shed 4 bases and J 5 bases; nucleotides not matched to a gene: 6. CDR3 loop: CASSSRTGGGTEAFF. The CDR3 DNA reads TGTGCCAGCAGTTCCAGGACAGGGGGCGGTACTGAAGCTTTCTTT.

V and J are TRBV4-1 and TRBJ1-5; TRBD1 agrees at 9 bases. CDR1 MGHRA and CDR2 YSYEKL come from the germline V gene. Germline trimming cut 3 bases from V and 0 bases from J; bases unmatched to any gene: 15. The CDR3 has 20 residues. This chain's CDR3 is CASSHAVGDRAEYSNQPQHF. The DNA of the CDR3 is TGCGCCAGCAGCCACGCAGTGGGGGACAGGGCCGAATATAGCAATCAGCCCCAGCATTTT.

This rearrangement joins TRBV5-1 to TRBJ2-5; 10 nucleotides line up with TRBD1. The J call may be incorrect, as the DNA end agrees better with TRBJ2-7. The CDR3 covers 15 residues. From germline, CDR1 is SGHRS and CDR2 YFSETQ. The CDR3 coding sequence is TGCGCCAGCAGCCTGCCCTCGACAGGGGGCGTCGAGCAGTACTTC. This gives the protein CASSLPSTGGVEQYF.

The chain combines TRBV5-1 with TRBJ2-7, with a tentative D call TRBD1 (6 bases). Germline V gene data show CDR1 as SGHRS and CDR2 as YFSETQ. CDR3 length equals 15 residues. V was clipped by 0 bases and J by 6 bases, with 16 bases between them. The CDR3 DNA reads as TGCGCCAGCAGCTTGGAGGCAGGGGCGTACGGCGAGCAGTACTTC. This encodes CASSLEAGAYGEQYF. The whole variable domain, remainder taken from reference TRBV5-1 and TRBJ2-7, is KAGVTQTPRYLIKTRGQQVTLSCSPISGHRSVSWYQQTPGQGLQFLFEYFSETQRNKGNFPGRFSGRQFSNSRSEMNVSTLELGDSALYLCASSLEAGAYGEQYFGPGTRLTVT.

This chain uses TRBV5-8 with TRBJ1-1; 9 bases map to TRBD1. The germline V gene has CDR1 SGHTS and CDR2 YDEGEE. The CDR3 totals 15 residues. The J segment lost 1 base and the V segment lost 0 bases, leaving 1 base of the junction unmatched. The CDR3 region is CASSLVGQGNTEAFF. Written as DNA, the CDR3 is TGTGCCAGCAGCTTGGTGGGACAGGGGAACACTGAAGCTTTCTTT.

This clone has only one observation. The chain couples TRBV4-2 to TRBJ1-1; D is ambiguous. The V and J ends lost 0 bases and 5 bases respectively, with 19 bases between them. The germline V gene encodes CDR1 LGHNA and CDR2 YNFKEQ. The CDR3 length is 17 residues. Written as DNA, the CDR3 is TGTGCCAGCAGCCAAGATCAGACTACCGGGCCGATGACTGAAGCTTTCTTT. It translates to CASSQDQTTGPMTEAFF.

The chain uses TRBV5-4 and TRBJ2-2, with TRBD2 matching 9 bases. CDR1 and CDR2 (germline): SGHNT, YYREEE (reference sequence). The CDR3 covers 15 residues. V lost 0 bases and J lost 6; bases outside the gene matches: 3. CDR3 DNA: TGTGCCAGCAGCTTGGGGACTAGCGATTCCGGGGAGCTGTTTTTT. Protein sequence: CASSLGTSDSGELFF.

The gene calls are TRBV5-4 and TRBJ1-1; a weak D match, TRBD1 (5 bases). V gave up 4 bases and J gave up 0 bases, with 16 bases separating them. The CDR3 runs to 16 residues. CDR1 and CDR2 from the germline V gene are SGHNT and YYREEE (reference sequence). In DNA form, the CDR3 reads TGTGCCAGCAGCCCGGAAGTAGGACATCTGAACACTGAAGCTTTCTTT. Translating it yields CASSPEVGHLNTEAFF.

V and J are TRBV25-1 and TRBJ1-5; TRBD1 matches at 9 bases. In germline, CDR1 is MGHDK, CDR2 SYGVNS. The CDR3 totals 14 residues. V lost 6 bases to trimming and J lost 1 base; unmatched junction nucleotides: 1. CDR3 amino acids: CASRGQGSNQPQHF. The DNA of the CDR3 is TGTGCCAGCAGAGGACAGGGGAGCAATCAGCCCCAGCATTTT.

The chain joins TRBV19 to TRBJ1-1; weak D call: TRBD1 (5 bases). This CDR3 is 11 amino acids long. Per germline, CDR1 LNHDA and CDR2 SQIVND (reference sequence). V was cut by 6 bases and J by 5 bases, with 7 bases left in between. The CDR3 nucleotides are TGTGCCAGTAGCAGGGTGACTGAAGCTTTCTTT. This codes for CASSRVTEAFF.

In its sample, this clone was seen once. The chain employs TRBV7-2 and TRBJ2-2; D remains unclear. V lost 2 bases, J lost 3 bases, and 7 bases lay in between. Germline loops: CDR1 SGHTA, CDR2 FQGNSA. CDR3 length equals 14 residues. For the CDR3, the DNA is TGTGCCAGCAGCTTATCGGTAGACACCGGGGAGCTGTTTTTT. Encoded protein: CASSLSVDTGELFF. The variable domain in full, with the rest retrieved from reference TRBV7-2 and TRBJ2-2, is GAGVSQSPSNKVTEKGKDVELRCDPISGHTALYWYRQSLGQGLEFLIYFQGNSAPDKSGLPSDRFSAERTGGSVSTLTIQRTQQEDSAVYLCASSLSVDTGELFFGEGSRLTVL.

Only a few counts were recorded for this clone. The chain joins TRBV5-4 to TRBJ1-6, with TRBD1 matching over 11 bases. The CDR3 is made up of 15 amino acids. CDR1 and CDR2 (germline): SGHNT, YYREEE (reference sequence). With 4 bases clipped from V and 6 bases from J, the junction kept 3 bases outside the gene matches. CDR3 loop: CASSAGTGGNSPLHF. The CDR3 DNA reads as TGTGCCAGCAGCGCTGGGACAGGGGGTAATTCACCCCTCCACTTT.

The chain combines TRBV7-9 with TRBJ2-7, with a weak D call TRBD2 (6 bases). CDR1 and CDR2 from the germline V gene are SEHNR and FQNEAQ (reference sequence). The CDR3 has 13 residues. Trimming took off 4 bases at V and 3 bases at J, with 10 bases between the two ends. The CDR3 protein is CASSYRGNYEQYF. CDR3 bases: TGTGCCAGCAGCTACCGGGGGAACTACGAGCAGTACTTC.

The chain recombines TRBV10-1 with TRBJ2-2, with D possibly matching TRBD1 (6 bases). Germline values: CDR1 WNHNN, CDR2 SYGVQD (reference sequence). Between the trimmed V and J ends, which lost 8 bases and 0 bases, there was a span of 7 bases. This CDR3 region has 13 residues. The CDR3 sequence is CASSGANTGELFF. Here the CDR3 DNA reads TGCGCCAGCTCAGGGGCGAACACCGGGGAGCTGTTTTTT.

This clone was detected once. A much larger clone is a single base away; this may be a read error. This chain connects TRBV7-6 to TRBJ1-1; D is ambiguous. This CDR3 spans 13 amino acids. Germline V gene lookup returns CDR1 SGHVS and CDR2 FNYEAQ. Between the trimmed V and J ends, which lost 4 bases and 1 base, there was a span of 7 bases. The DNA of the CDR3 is TGTGCCAGCAGCTCCTCCGGGAACACTGAAGCTTTCTTT. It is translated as CASSSSGNTEAFF.

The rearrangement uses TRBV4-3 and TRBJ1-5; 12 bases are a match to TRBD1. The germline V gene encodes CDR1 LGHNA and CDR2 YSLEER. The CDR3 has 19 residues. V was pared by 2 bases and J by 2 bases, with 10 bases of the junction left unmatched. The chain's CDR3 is CASSQPNWGQGAGNQPQHF. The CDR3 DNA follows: TGCGCCAGCAGCCAACCAAATTGGGGACAGGGGGCGGGCAATCAGCCCCAGCATTTT.

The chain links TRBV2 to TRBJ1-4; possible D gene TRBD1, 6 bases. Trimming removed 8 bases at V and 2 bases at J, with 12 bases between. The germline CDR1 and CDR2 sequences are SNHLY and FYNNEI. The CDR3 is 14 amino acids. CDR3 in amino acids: CASGKGQTNEKLFF. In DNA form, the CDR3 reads TGTGCCAGCGGAAAAGGACAGACTAATGAAAAACTGTTTTTT.

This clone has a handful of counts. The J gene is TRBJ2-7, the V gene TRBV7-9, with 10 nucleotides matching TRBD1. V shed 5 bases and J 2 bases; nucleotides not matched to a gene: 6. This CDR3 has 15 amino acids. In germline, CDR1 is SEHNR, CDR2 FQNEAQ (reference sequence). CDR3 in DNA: TGTGCCAGCAGCCCGACAGGGGGCGCCCCCTACGAGCAGTACTTC. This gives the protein CASSPTGGAPYEQYF.

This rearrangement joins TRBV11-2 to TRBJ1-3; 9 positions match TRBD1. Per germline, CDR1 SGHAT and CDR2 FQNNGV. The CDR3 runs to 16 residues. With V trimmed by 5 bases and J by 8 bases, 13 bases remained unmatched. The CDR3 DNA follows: TGTGCCAGCAGCCGACCTCCCGGGACAGGGAGAGACACCATATATTTT. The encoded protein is CASSRPPGTGRDTIYF.

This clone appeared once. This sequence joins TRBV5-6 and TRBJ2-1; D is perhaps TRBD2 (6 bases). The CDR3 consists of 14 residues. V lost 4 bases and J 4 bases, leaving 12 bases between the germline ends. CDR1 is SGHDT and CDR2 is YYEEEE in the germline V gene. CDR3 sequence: CASSRPGGYNEQFF. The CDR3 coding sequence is TGTGCCAGCAGCCGGCCCGGGGGTTACAATGAGCAGTTCTTC.

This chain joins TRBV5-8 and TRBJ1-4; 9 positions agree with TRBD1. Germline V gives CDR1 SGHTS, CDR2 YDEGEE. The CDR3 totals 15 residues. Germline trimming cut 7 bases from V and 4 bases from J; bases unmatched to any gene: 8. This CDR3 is CASGTGTWGNEKLFF. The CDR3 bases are TGTGCCAGCGGGACAGGGACTTGGGGTAATGAAAAACTGTTTTTT.

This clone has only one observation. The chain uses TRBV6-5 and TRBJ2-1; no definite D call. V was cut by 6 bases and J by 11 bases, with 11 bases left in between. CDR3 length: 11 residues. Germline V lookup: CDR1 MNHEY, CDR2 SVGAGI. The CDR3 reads CASSPGSKQFF. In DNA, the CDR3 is TGTGCCAGCAGCCCAGGCTCAAAGCAGTTCTTC.

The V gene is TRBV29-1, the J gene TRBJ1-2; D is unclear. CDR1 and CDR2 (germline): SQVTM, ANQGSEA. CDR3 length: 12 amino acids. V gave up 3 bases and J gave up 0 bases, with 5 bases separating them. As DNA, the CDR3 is TGCAGCGTTGACCTAGCTAACTATGGCTACACCTTC. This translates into CSVDLANYGYTF.

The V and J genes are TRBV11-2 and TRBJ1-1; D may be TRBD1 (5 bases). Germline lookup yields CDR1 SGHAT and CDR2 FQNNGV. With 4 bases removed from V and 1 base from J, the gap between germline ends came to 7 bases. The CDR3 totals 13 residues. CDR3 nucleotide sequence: TGTGCCAGCAGCTCCGACAGGAACACTGAAGCTTTCTTT. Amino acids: CASSSDRNTEAFF.

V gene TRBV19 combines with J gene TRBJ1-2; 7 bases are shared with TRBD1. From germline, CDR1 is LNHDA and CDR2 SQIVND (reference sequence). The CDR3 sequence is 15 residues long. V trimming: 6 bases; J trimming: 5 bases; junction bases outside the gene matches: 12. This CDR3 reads CASSPVGQASYGYTF. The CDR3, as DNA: TGTGCCAGTAGCCCCGTCGGACAGGCTTCGTATGGCTACACCTTC.